Detailed here is one TCR beta chain. There are a few counts of this clone. This receptor's antigen is unknown. No qualities accompany the bases; no much larger clone lies one base away. The source of the sample is a study of cytomegalovirus exposure and HLA in healthy donors (TCRdb year 2017). In the study overall: An earlier analysis of approximately 640 of the donors reported about 250 Gb of sequence data and more than 90 million unique TCR beta sequences from about 180 million T cells. An early release that covered about 640 HLA-typed donors contained approximately 300 gigabases of sequencing data and about 84 million unique TCR sequences. Among the roughly 430 genotyped donors, approximately 77% belonged to the genetic ancestry cluster associated with self-reported Caucasian donors. The aim of the study was to test whether cataloging public T cell receptors could identify signatures of past pathogen exposure. Using immunosequencing, the study profiled T cell repertoires from around 670 subjects and related those repertoires to cytomegalovirus serostatus. Along with the approximately 650-subject first cohort, a separate validation cohort of 120 different subjects was used. The study combined high-throughput TCR immunosequencing, statistical association of individual TCRs with disease status, and machine learning to predict cytomegalovirus infection status. A later analysis re-examined previously published TCR beta repertoires from just over 650 donors and added high-resolution HLA genotyping to investigate patterns of TCR occurrence. Rather than using new phenotypic data, the later analysis identified candidate immune exposures from TCR beta sequences and from how often those sequences occurred across donors. An earlier analysis of 587 of the donors used high-throughput TCR beta sequencing to judge whether each TCR beta V gene segment behaved as functional or pseudogenic. Donor age, sex, ethnicity and CMV serostatus were compiled alongside the repertoire data. In a later genetic analysis, genome-wide SNP genotypes for about 65% of the 666 donors were used, and that subset was treated as a discovery cohort. Every repertoire in the discovery cohort had been generated on one and the same sequencing platform. Class I and class II HLA loci were covered by the typing at four-digit resolution. The number of donors typed differed by locus, with roughly 629-640 for A, B, C, DRB1 and DQB1, roughly 550 for DQA1, 600 to 610 for DPA1, and some 440 for DPB1. A few DR-DQ haplotypes were treated as single units for association and clustering because of strong linkage in the cohort. On average, roughly 240,000 unique TCR beta nucleotide sequences were sequenced per donor among several hundred genotyped donors of the cohort, with 15% to 20% of those sequences being non-productive.

The method behind the library was the immunoSEQ multiplex PCR assay. The multiplex PCR relied on a mix of 60 forward primers for TCR Vbeta segments and 13 reverse primers for TCR Jbeta segments. The CDR3 region of rearranged TCR beta genes was amplified from genomic DNA by a multiplex PCR assay. Amplified TCR beta libraries were sequenced as 87-base-pair reads on the Illumina HiSeq System. The paper's data handling went like this. In a later analysis, some 80 million unique TCR beta chains were counted across the 666 repertoires, and some 10 million of these chains were shared by at least two donors. Raw reads were error-corrected and collapsed into unique sequences by a nearest-neighbor algorithm in which closely related sequences were merged to remove PCR and sequencing errors. V, D and J gene segments were assigned by aligning CDR3 sequences to IMGT reference sequences. For a sequence to be retained, a match of at least six nucleotides was required to both a V gene segment and a J gene segment. Rearrangements were classified as productive when the CDR3 lacked stop codons and remained in frame with V and J, and all other rearrangements were classified as non-productive. CDR3 was defined by IMGT convention, running from the second conserved V-encoded cysteine to the conserved J-encoded phenylalanine. The earlier analysis of about 560 of the donors excluded any sequence lacking an unambiguous match to a single V gene segment. An earlier analysis of 450 to 650 of the donors called V segments functional above 56.7% productive rearrangements and segregating when the between-donor standard deviation exceeded 5%. A statistical classification framework was developed to diagnose cytomegalovirus status using the catalog of TCR beta chain sequences. In a later analysis, TCR nucleotide sequences were compared against IMGT/GENE-DB human TR gene sequences so that V and J genes could be assigned. The TCRdist pipeline was used in a later analysis to assign CDR3 sequences and most-parsimonious VDJ recombination scenarios. A later analysis defined each TCR beta chain by its CDR3 amino acid sequence plus V-gene family, and excluded reads lacking a unique V-gene family. To address suspected cross-contamination and a sequencing artifact, a later analysis removed under 600 highly shared, low-generation-probability nucleotide sequences. A later analysis calculated a clonal expansion index for each public chain from normalized within-repertoire ranks of inferred template counts. In a later analysis, generation probabilities were computed using a VDJ recombination model fitted to out-of-frame rearrangements, and the results were checked against IGoR. A later analysis scored TCR-TCR, TCR-HLA and TCR-CMV co-occurrence with hypergeometric tests, applying a repertoire-size bias correction to TCR pairs. To estimate false discovery rates, a later analysis permuted the HLA or CMV assignments 20 times. In a later analysis, co-occurring TCRs were grouped with DBSCAN, and TCRdist sequence similarity was added when clustering was performed within HLA-allele-positive subsets. Repertoires with fewer than 30,000 or more than 120,000 public chains were left out of co-occurrence clustering, as were about five repertoires with anomalous nucleotide sharing. Sourced from immuneACCESS, this table was stored by TCRdb with only in-frame sequences that have V and J called. A share of the clones is absent; for the studies checked, an unresolved V gene accounts for under half, and the remainder has no known explanation. That table supplies the V and J calls and clone size; D and trimming were determined from the DNA. This sample is represented by more than 85,000 clones; roughly 83% of them were singletons. The top ten hold under 4% of the sample.

In total, more than 500 healthy bone marrow donors made up the cohort. Cohort members were all nominally healthy when sampled, although unrecorded immune exposures were likely present. The donor was CMV seropositive and was included in the group of 250 to 300 seropositive cohort members. Every donor gave a peripheral blood sample, and the peripheral blood mononuclear cells from that sample were used for TCR beta sequencing. Genomic DNA extraction from the blood cell samples was performed with the Qiagen DNeasy Blood Extraction Kit. The paper as a whole reports these results and caveats: The classifier was reported to diagnose cytomegalovirus status with high specificity and sensitivity in both the original cohort and the validation cohort. Strong co-occurrence of HLA alleles, especially DR and DQ, made assigning TCR associations to individual alleles difficult. Presence/absence analyses assumed roughly uniform sequencing depth across donors, an assumption that may not hold. In a later analysis, the rate of TCR association differed among HLA loci, with DRB1 alleles having the most associated TCRs and HLA-C alleles having the fewest. In a later analysis, HLA-associated TCR beta chains were found to be more clonally expanded and to have lower generation probabilities than equally common non-associated chains. Because counts were too low, 15 or so rarely observed V segments, including chromosome 9 orphons, were excluded from the earlier analysis of 587 of the donors. An earlier analysis of roughly 570 of the donors showed that most TCR beta V segments appeared in productive rearrangements either about 90% or about 30% of the time, which broadly matched IMGT annotations. The only immune exposure information available for the cohort was CMV serostatus. A later genetic analysis associated a missense DCLRE1C variant with V-gene and J-gene trimming of TCR beta chains, and an independent cohort replicated the association. Correlated functional status among segregating V segments might reflect linkage disequilibrium, but an unknown experimental factor could not be ruled out. A later analysis reported that several top co-occurrence clusters appeared linked to parvovirus B19, influenza, CMV and Epstein-Barr virus. A few of the identified cytomegalovirus-associated TCR beta chains were confirmed in vitro to be specific for cytomegalovirus antigens. HLA typing was unavailable for some donors at each locus, so association tests used only the typed subset. Only TCR beta chains were sequenced in this cohort, and the absence of alpha or paired-chain data limited detectable features. While some public TCRs were present in many individuals, most TCR sequences turned up only very rarely across donors. A further reported finding was that TCR beta sequences accurately predicted the HLA-A and HLA-B alleles for most subjects in the first cohort. In a later analysis, around 15,000 TCR beta sequences were associated with specific HLA alleles at a false discovery rate of 0.05. The study gave a list of 150 to 200 TCR beta chains associated with cytomegalovirus. In a later genetic analysis, fewer N-insertions in productive TCRs were reported among donors in an Asian-associated ancestry cluster than the approximately 630-donor mean. A cluster of highly shared sequence variants was judged likely to be a technical artifact of the sequencing pipeline. The authors suggested that the approach could potentially be extended to other disease states and immunological phenotypes. According to a later analysis, most CMV-associated TCR beta chains appeared to be HLA-restricted, and the HLA associations seemed to be driven largely by CMV exposure.

The material sequenced was PBMCs. This TCR was recovered from a male donor in good health and CMV-seropositive.

The CDR3 has the sequence CASSVSPGSSPLHF. The DNA sequence follows: TGTGCCAGCAGTGTAAGCCCCGGGAGTTCACCCCTCCACTTT. The chain uses TRBV6-1 and TRBJ1-6, with an unclear D gene assignment. The CDR3 measures 14 amino acids from cysteine to phenylalanine. Only the CDR3 DNA is retained, 42 bases long and in frame from the first base. The germline V gene provides CDR1 MNHNS and CDR2 SASEGT. Trimming at the junction amounts to 4 bases on V and 9 bases on J, and the germline ends lie 13 bases apart.